The 7 T cell receptor beta chains below come from one sample, sequenced in a study of identical twins. TCRdb reprocessed the 5' RACE reads with MiXCR, giving one entry per CDR3 protein. The top ten clones hold 0.27% of a sample with around 1.7 million distinct CDR3 sequences, about 32% of them seen once. Sequencing was carried out using cord blood. These TCRs come from a newborn girl in good health.

V is TRBV25-1 and J is TRBJ1-2; D might be TRBD1 (6 bases). Germline assignment: CDR1 MGHDK and CDR2 SYGVNS. The CDR3 covers 15 residues. The V end lost 4 bases, the J end lost 4 bases, and 16 bases lay between the germline ends. CDR3 loop: CASSGSGGAGYGYTF. In nucleotides, the CDR3 is TGTGCCAGCAGTGGATCCGGGGGCGCGGGCTATGGCTACACCTTC.

This clonotype came up a few times. This chain links TRBV11-2 with TRBJ1-5; no reliable D call. The CDR3 sequence is 15 residues long. In germline, CDR1 is SGHAT, CDR2 FQNNGV. V lost 1 base and J lost 3, with 10 bases in between. DNA of the CDR3: TGTGCCAGCAGCTTAGGCACAACTCCCAATCAGCCCCAGCATTTT. Amino acid sequence: CASSLGTTPNQPQHF.

This clonotype was counted only a few times. The gene calls are TRBV6-5 and TRBJ1-2; 10 bases agree with TRBD1. Trimming at V came to 4 bases and at J to 0 bases, leaving 5 bases not matched to a gene. Germline assignment: CDR1 MNHEY and CDR2 SVGAGI. This CDR3 region has 16 residues. CDR3 nucleotide sequence: TGTGCCAGCAGTTTGGACAGGGGGTTAGCTAACTATGGCTACACCTTC. Translated: CASSLDRGLANYGYTF.

The chain carries TRBV7-9 and TRBJ2-3; the match to TRBD2 covers 7 bases. This CDR3 comprises 16 residues. Germline CDR1 and CDR2: SEHNR and FQNEAQ (reference sequence). The V gene end was trimmed by 1 base and the J gene end by 4 bases; junction bases not matched to a gene: 8. The CDR3 reads CASSLEAGRAPDTQYF. As DNA, the CDR3 is TGTGCCAGCAGCTTAGAAGCGGGGCGAGCCCCAGATACGCAGTATTTT.

This clonotype has more than one count but fewer than ten. This chain joins TRBV12-3 or TRBV12-4 and TRBJ2-1, with D possibly being TRBD1 (6 bases). The V end was cut by 6 bases, the J end by 7 bases, with 13 bases between. There are 13 residues in the CDR3. CDR3 amino acids: CASSPGTTNEQFF. In DNA, the CDR3 is TGTGCCAGCAGCCCCGGGACAACGAATGAGCAGTTCTTC.

The chain carries TRBV27 and TRBJ2-7; D remains unclear. The CDR3 is 14 residues long. Germline V gene sequence: CDR1 MNHEY, CDR2 SMNVEV (reference sequence). Trimming took 0 bases from V and 1 from J, leaving 7 bases between them. The DNA for the CDR3 is TGTGCCAGCAGTTTATCGGCCAGTTCCTACGAGCAGTACTTC. Protein sequence: CASSLSASSYEQYF.

This chain joins TRBV16 and TRBJ1-1, with TRBD1 matching over 8 bases. CDR3 length: 14 residues. The germline V gene encodes CDR1 KGHSY and CDR2 FQNENV. Trimming took 4 bases from V and 3 from J; bases not matched to a gene: 4. The CDR3: CASSLHRGYTEAFF. DNA of the CDR3: TGTGCCAGCAGCCTACACAGGGGGTACACTGAAGCTTTCTTT.